This TCR beta chain was sequenced during a study of T cell responses to AZD1222 COVID-19 vaccine. Trimming shortened V by 3 bases and J by 9 bases, and 22 bases separated the two germline ends. The CDR3 runs 16 residues. Germline CDR1 SNHLY, CDR2 FYNNEI. This table comes from immunoSEQ multiplex PCR, and its TCRdb copy is limited to in-frame clones, with some not included. The sample includes under 130,000 clones, over 80% of them seen just once. This clone was seen just once. Sequenced material: peripheral blood, taken on day 0 of AZD1222 vaccination. The rearrangement links TRBV2 to TRBJ2-3, with D perhaps given as TRBD1 or TRBD2 (6 bases each). This sequence was found in an adult in good health. In nucleotides, the CDR3 is TGTGCCAGCAGTGAGGTCGGGGGCCAGGATTTCGACACGCAGTATTTT. This sequence encodes CASSEVGGQDFDTQYF.